This TCR beta chain was identified in a study of cytomegalovirus exposure and HLA in healthy donors (dated by TCRdb to 2017 to 2019). As for the study more broadly: An earlier analysis of approximately 640 of the donors reported approximately 270 Gb of sequence data and 117 million unique TCR beta sequences from some 180 million T cells. Typing coverage varied by locus: about 620-640 donors for A, B, C, DRB1 and DQB1; roughly 560 for DQA1; about 590 for DPA1; roughly 470 for DPB1. About 310 gigabases of sequencing data and 80 million or so unique TCR sequences were included in an early release covering several hundred HLA-typed donors. To predict cytomegalovirus infection status, the study brought together high-throughput TCR immunosequencing, statistical association of individual TCRs with disease status, and machine learning. Class I and class II HLA loci were covered by the typing at four-digit resolution. In a later analysis, previously published TCR beta repertoires from 500 to 750 donors were re-analyzed and high-resolution HLA genotyping was added so that TCR occurrence patterns could be studied. The study aimed to test whether cataloging public T cell receptors could reveal signatures of past pathogen exposure. In the later analysis, no new phenotypic data were used to find candidate immune exposures; instead, reliance was placed on TCR beta sequences and their occurrence across donors. Donor age, sex, ethnicity and CMV serostatus were compiled alongside the repertoire data. Every repertoire in the discovery cohort had been generated on one and the same sequencing platform. Of the roughly 400 genotyped donors, roughly 85% fell in the genetic ancestry cluster associated with self-reported Caucasian donors. A separate validation cohort of approximately 130 different subjects was used in addition to the roughly 670-subject first cohort. A later genetic analysis used genome-wide SNP genotypes for about 65% of the 666 donors, treating that subset as a discovery cohort. Roughly 5 DR-DQ haplotypes were treated as single units for association and clustering because of strong linkage in the cohort. The study used immunosequencing to profile the T cell repertoires of around 600 subjects and linked those repertoires to cytomegalovirus serostatus. An earlier analysis of several hundred of the donors applied high-throughput TCR beta sequencing to assess whether each TCR beta V gene segment acted as functional or pseudogenic. Across about 370 genotyped donors of the cohort, an average of about 240,000 unique TCR beta nucleotide sequences per donor were sequenced, and 15% to 20% of those sequences were non-productive.

Preparation of the library involved the immunoSEQ multiplex PCR assay. For the multiplex PCR, a mixture combining 60 forward primers for TCR Vbeta segments and 13 reverse primers for TCR Jbeta segments was used. Amplification of the CDR3 region of rearranged TCR beta genes was performed with a multiplex PCR assay on genomic DNA. The Illumina HiSeq System was used to sequence the amplified TCR beta libraries as 87-base-pair reads. The original pipeline was this. In a later analysis, some 80 million unique TCR beta chains were counted across the 650 to 750 repertoires, and roughly 11 million of these chains were shared by at least two donors. A nearest-neighbor algorithm error-corrected the raw reads and collapsed the reads into unique sequences, merging closely related sequences to remove PCR and sequencing errors. To assign V, D and J gene segments, CDR3 sequences were aligned to IMGT reference sequences. For a sequence to be retained, at least a six-nucleotide match to both a V gene segment and a J gene segment was required. Rearrangements were classified as productive when the CDR3 lacked stop codons and remained in frame with V and J, and all other rearrangements were classified as non-productive. CDR3 was defined according to IMGT convention as the region running from the second conserved V-encoded cysteine to the conserved J-encoded phenylalanine. The earlier analysis of 450 to 750 of the donors excluded any sequence lacking an unambiguous match to a single V gene segment. In an earlier analysis of several hundred of the donors, V segments were called functional above 56.7% productive rearrangements and were called segregating when the between-donor standard deviation exceeded 5%. A statistical classification framework was built for diagnosing cytomegalovirus status from the catalog of TCR beta chain sequences. V and J gene assignment, in a later analysis, came from comparing TCR nucleotide sequences with IMGT/GENE-DB human TR gene sequences. Using the TCRdist pipeline, a later analysis assigned CDR3 sequences along with most-parsimonious VDJ recombination scenarios. In a later analysis, every TCR beta chain was defined by the combination of its CDR3 amino acid sequence and its V-gene family, and reads without a unique V-gene family were dropped. A later analysis removed 600 or so highly shared, low-generation-probability nucleotide sequences to deal with suspected cross-contamination and a sequencing artifact. A later analysis calculated a clonal expansion index for each public chain from normalized within-repertoire ranks of inferred template counts. Generation probabilities in a later analysis came from a VDJ recombination model fitted to out-of-frame rearrangements, and those results were checked against IGoR. In a later analysis, TCR-TCR, TCR-HLA and TCR-CMV co-occurrence was scored with hypergeometric tests, and a repertoire-size bias correction was applied to TCR pairs. To estimate false discovery rates, a later analysis permuted the HLA or CMV assignments 20 times. In a later analysis, co-occurring TCRs were grouped using DBSCAN, and TCRdist sequence similarity was added for clustering within HLA-allele-positive subsets. For co-occurrence clustering, repertoires with fewer than 30,000 or more than 120,000 public chains were excluded, along with roughly 5 repertoires with anomalous nucleotide sharing. TCRdb mirrors the immuneACCESS table, restricted to in-frame sequences. Some clones are absent from its copies; in checked studies, under half trace to an unresolved V gene, and the reason for the others is unknown. For V, J and clone size, that table is used; D and trimming come from the DNA. A total of some 150,000 clones appear in this sample, 60% to 80% of them only once. Together, the top ten hold roughly 4% of the sample.

The CDR3, cysteine through phenylalanine, is 15 amino acids long. Kept here is only the CDR3 DNA, which spans 45 bases and is read in frame from base 1. CDR1 SGHTA and CDR2 FQGNSA were looked up in the germline V gene. Trimming removed 4 bases from V and 4 bases from J; the gene matches leave 5 bases unexplained. In total, 666 healthy bone marrow donors made up the cohort. At the time of sampling, all cohort members were nominally healthy, though unrecorded immune exposures were likely present. The donor was CMV seropositive and belonged to the group of more than 250 seropositive cohort members. Each donor provided a peripheral blood sample, and peripheral blood mononuclear cells were used for TCR beta sequencing. The Qiagen DNeasy Blood Extraction Kit was used to extract genomic DNA from the blood cell samples. This clone was detected only once. Its antigen is still unknown. No quality values exist for individual bases; no much larger clone is one base distant.

The full study reports these points: When HLA alleles, especially DR and DQ, strongly co-occurred, TCR associations were difficult to assign to individual alleles. CMV serostatus was the only immune exposure information available for the cohort. In a later analysis, HLA-associated TCR beta chains were found to be more clonally expanded and to have lower generation probabilities than equally common non-associated chains. In an earlier analysis of roughly 560 of the donors, most TCR beta V segments were observed in productive rearrangements about 90% or about 30% of the time, broadly matching IMGT annotations. An association between a missense DCLRE1C variant and V-gene and J-gene trimming of TCR beta chains was found in a later genetic analysis and replicated in an independent cohort. Because some donors lacked HLA typing at each locus, the association tests relied only on the typed subset. In vitro tests confirmed that three of the cytomegalovirus-associated TCR beta chains recognize cytomegalovirus antigens. Most TCR sequences were observed very rarely across donors, whereas some public TCRs were present in many individuals. In both the original and validation cohorts, the classifier was reported to diagnose cytomegalovirus status with high specificity and sensitivity. Linkage disequilibrium might explain the correlated functional status among segregating V segments, but an unknown experimental factor could not be excluded. In a later analysis, more than 15,000 TCR beta sequences were associated with specific HLA alleles at a false discovery rate of 0.05. A later analysis found that most CMV-associated TCR beta chains appeared HLA-restricted, with HLA associations seemingly driven largely by CMV exposure. In a later analysis, several top co-occurrence clusters were reported to appear linked to parvovirus B19, influenza, CMV and Epstein-Barr virus. A further reported finding was that TCR beta sequences accurately predicted the HLA-A and HLA-B alleles for most subjects in the first cohort. A later analysis found that TCR association rates varied across HLA loci, with DRB1 alleles showing the most associated TCRs and HLA-C alleles the fewest. The earlier analysis of 587 of the donors excluded about 16 rarely observed V segments, including chromosome 9 orphons, because counts were too low. This cohort had only TCR beta chains sequenced, and the lack of alpha or paired-chain data limited which features could be detected. The presence/absence analyses assumed that sequencing depth was roughly uniform across donors, and that assumption may not be true. A cluster of highly shared sequence variants was judged likely to be a technical artifact of the sequencing pipeline. The study gave a list of about 160 TCR beta chains associated with cytomegalovirus. According to the authors, the approach could potentially be generalized to other disease states and immunological phenotypes. In a later genetic analysis, fewer N-insertions in productive TCRs were reported among donors in an Asian-associated ancestry cluster than the 666-donor mean. Some IMGT-functional V segments, including TRBV6-2 and TRBV6-3, could not be distinguished by the 87-base-pair reads and were therefore excluded.

This receptor chain uses TRBV7-2 and TRBJ2-7, with 12 bases in between that match TRBD1. The sequence was collected from a man aged 45-60 years in good health and CMV-seropositive. The sample was PBMCs. The DNA sequence is as follows: TGTGCCAGCAGCTCTCGGGACAGGGGGCAGTACGAGCAGTACTTC. This encodes CASSSRDRGQYEQYF.